The 17 T cell receptor beta chains below come from one sample, sequenced in a study of blood T cell repertoires in COVID-19. Repertoires were generated with immunoSEQ multiplex PCR, while TCRdb's copy carries only in-frame clones and drops some. The sample comprises some 350,000 clones, roughly 86% of which are singletons, and around 2.9% rests with the top ten. Material: peripheral blood. These receptors originate from a human donor in a cohort sampled during active COVID-19.

The chain has TRBV4-2 and TRBJ1-4; D is unclear. This CDR3 is 14 amino acids long. V lost 1 base to trimming and J lost 5 bases, with 8 bases between them. Germline V gene sequence: CDR1 LGHNA, CDR2 YNFKEQ. In DNA, the CDR3 is TGTGCCAGCAGCCAAGTGCAGGAAAATGAAAAACTGTTTTTT. This encodes CASSQVQENEKLFF.

This chain uses TRBV18 with TRBJ1-4; D ambiguous. Trimming pared 4 bases from V and 0 bases from J, leaving 3 bases between. The CDR3 length is 13 residues. CDR1 is KGHSH, CDR2 LQKENI, per germline. The DNA of the CDR3 is TGTGCCAGCTCACGCGCAACTAATGAAAAACTGTTTTTT. Amino acid sequence: CASSRATNEKLFF.

V usage is TRBV4-1 and J usage is TRBJ2-7; 9 bases line up with TRBD1. Germline CDR1 and CDR2: MGHRA and YSYEKL. The CDR3 runs to 14 residues. Unmatched junction bases numbered 9, after V lost 7 bases and J lost 5 bases. This CDR3 is CASTPGQGFHEQYF. In DNA form, the CDR3 reads TGCGCCAGCACTCCGGGACAGGGCTTTCACGAGCAGTACTTC.

The chain combines TRBV13 with TRBJ2-5; no clear D. Trimming cost V 5 bases and J 5 bases, with 15 bases left between them. CDR3 size: 14 residues. Germline V gene lookup returns CDR1 PRHDT and CDR2 FYEKMQ (reference sequence). In DNA form, the CDR3 reads TGTGCCAGCAGCCCCGACCGAGCCGGGGAGACCCAGTACTTC. Translation gives CASSPDRAGETQYF.

This chain links TRBV6-4 with TRBJ1-6; 8 positions agree with TRBD1. V was clipped by 6 bases and J by 10 bases; unmatched bases: 5. There are 13 residues in the CDR3. The germline V gene encodes CDR1 MRHNA and CDR2 SNTAGT. CDR3 loop: CASSQDRDSPLHF. The DNA of the CDR3 is TGTGCCAGCAGCCAGGACAGGGACTCACCCCTCCACTTT.

This chain joins TRBV30 and TRBJ1-4, with D perhaps matching TRBD1 (6 bases). This CDR3 is built from 15 residues. V lost 5 bases and J 9 bases, leaving 22 bases between the germline ends. CDR1 GTSNPN and CDR2 SVGIG come from the germline V gene (reference sequence). This chain's CDR3 is CAWGKLTGGLKKLFF. The CDR3 bases are TGTGCCTGGGGGAAGTTGACAGGAGGTCTGAAAAAACTGTTTTTT.

The chain links TRBV28 to TRBJ1-4, with a possible D match to TRBD1 (5 bases). The CDR3 spans 17 residues. V dropped 7 bases and J dropped 5 bases, with 23 bases sitting between them. From germline, CDR1 is MDHEN and CDR2 SYDVKM. CDR3 loop: CASTTLAGGDANEKLFF. CDR3 DNA sequence: TGTGCCAGCACAACCCTTGCCGGGGGGGATGCGAATGAAAAACTGTTTTTT.

V and J are TRBV29-1 and TRBJ1-2; 8 bases line up with TRBD1. This CDR3 is built from 13 residues. The germline gives CDR1 SQVTM, CDR2 ANQGSEA. V dropped 5 bases and J dropped 6; count of bases not matched to a gene: 8. The chain's CDR3 is CSVIGQGGDGYTF. The CDR3 DNA reads as TGCAGCGTTATAGGACAGGGAGGGGATGGCTACACCTTC.

This clone has only one observation. V gene TRBV7-7 combines with J gene TRBJ2-1, with 7 bases aligning to TRBD2. The trim removed 2 bases at V and 10 bases at J, leaving 11 bases unmatched. Germline V CDR1 and CDR2: SSHAT, FNYEAQ (reference sequence). The CDR3 runs 15 residues. CDR3 amino acids: CASSLSIRAGAEQFF. DNA of the CDR3: TGTGCCAGCAGCTTAAGTATAAGGGCGGGAGCGGAGCAGTTCTTC.

The chain couples TRBV5-1 to TRBJ2-7; 8 positions agree with TRBD1. V lost 0 bases, J lost 3 bases, and 2 bases stayed unmatched. The CDR3 is 14 amino acids. CDR1 SGHRS and CDR2 YFSETQ come from the germline V gene. CDR3: CASSLGQGIYEQYF. The CDR3 nucleotides read TGCGCCAGCAGCTTGGGACAGGGGATCTACGAGCAGTACTTC.

The chain combines TRBV9 with TRBJ1-2; tentative D call: TRBD1 (6 bases). This CDR3 contains 16 residues. The V gene's germline CDR1 is SGDLS and CDR2 YYNGEE. Trimming pared 3 bases from V and 5 bases from J, leaving 20 bases between. CDR3 protein: CASSALGRGSRYGYTF. CDR3 in DNA: TGTGCCAGCAGCGCCCTAGGGAGGGGGTCTCGATATGGCTACACCTTC.

This rearrangement joins TRBV14 to TRBJ2-2; tentative D call: TRBD1 (5 bases). The ends were cut back, 4 bases at V and 3 bases at J, with 15 bases in the middle. There are 16 residues in the CDR3. The V gene's germline CDR1 is SGHDN and CDR2 FVKESK. The CDR3 here is CASSPTARAYTGELFF. DNA of the CDR3: TGTGCCAGCAGCCCAACGGCCAGGGCGTACACCGGGGAGCTGTTTTTT.

V is TRBV5-1 and J is TRBJ2-1; 7 bases are a match to TRBD1. Trimming at V came to 4 bases and at J to 7 bases, leaving 8 bases not matched to a gene. CDR1 is SGHRS, CDR2 YFSETQ, per germline. The CDR3 loop spans 14 amino acids. The CDR3 DNA is TGCGCCAGCAGCCCCATGACAGGGTTGAATGAGCAGTTCTTC. Its protein product is CASSPMTGLNEQFF.

Concerning this clone itself: One end of the junction does not line up with germline, which may come from a read error. The rearrangement joins TRBV4-1 to TRBJ2-7; TRBD1 might be the D (8 bases). Germline CDR1 is MGHRA and CDR2 is YSYEKL. This CDR3 has 15 amino acids. CDR3 sequence (DNA): TGCGCCAGCAGCCAAGATCTAGGACAGGGACGGGGGGTCCGCTTC. Translating gives CASSQDLGQGRGVRF.

The gene calls are TRBV6-5 and TRBJ1-1; D ambiguous. The CDR3 loop spans 14 amino acids. The germline V gene has CDR1 MNHEY and CDR2 SVGAGI. V gave up 2 bases and J gave up 8 bases, with 15 bases separating them. This CDR3 reads CASSYGGEGLEAFF. CDR3 in DNA: TGTGCCAGCAGTTACGGCGGCGAGGGCCTAGAAGCTTTCTTT.

V is TRBV5-1 and J is TRBJ2-4; the match to TRBD2 covers 11 bases. Trimming removed 4 bases from V and 2 bases from J; junction bases left unmatched: 11. The V gene's germline CDR1 is SGHRS and CDR2 YFSETQ. This CDR3 comprises 18 residues. Here the CDR3 DNA reads TGCGCCAGCAGCGCAACACTAGCGGGAGTCGGGACCAAAAACATTCAGTACTTC. Its translation: CASSATLAGVGTKNIQYF.

This clone was picked up one time. V gene TRBV7-6 combines with J gene TRBJ2-3, with D perhaps matching TRBD1 (6 bases). CDR1 and CDR2 from the germline V gene are SGHVS and FNYEAQ. Trimming pared 3 bases from V and 6 bases from J, leaving 19 bases between. The CDR3 has 16 residues. CDR3 in DNA: TGTGCCAGCAGCTTGCTCAGGGACACGAGATTGGATACGCAGTATTTT. Protein product: CASSLLRDTRLDTQYF. Based on the CDR3 plus reference TRBV7-6 and TRBJ2-3, the full variable domain is GAGVSQSPRYKVTKRGQDVALRCDPISGHVSLYWYRQALGQGPEFLTYFNYEAQQDKSGLPNDRFSAERPEGSISTLTIQRTEQRDSAMYRCASSLLRDTRLDTQYFGPGTRLTVL.